This T cell receptor beta chain was identified during a study of blood T cell repertoires in COVID-19. For the study at large: Donors in the United States, Italy and Spain gave samples during acute or convalescent COVID-19.

The CDR3 is 15 amino acids. CDR1 and CDR2 from the germline V gene are MDHEN and SYDVKM. V gave up 5 bases and J gave up 4 bases; unmatched junction bases: 7. Original processing notes: From reference gene primer amplification, estimates of nucleated cell counts were derived. Data came from immunoSEQ multiplex PCR; TCRdb stores just in-frame clones and leaves some out. V and J calls plus clone size are reproduced from that table; the DNA served to infer D and trimming. The data hold 200,000 to 250,000 clones, with around 90% observed a single time. Material for sequencing was peripheral blood. The receptor was isolated from a man between 60 and 70 years old who had recovered from COVID-19. The V and J genes are TRBV28 and TRBJ2-1; 8 positions agree with TRBD1. In DNA, the CDR3 is TGTGCCAGCAGTCCCCCAGACAGGGGATACAATGAGCAGTTCTTC. Translated, it gives CASSPPDRGYNEQFF.